The rows below give T cell receptor beta chains drawn from one sample of a study of cytomegalovirus exposure and HLA in healthy donors. Some clones are missing from TCRdb's copy, which holds only in-frame ones; the method was immunoSEQ multiplex PCR. The data hold around 140,000 clones, with about two thirds observed a single time. The source material was PBMCs. Receptor source: a man aged 50 or older in good health and CMV-seropositive. The CDR3 runs from the conserved cysteine through the conserved F or W. Fields, in order: V gene, J gene, CDR3 protein.

>TRBV13|TRBJ1-2
CASSSGTVGGYTF
>TRBV6-4|TRBJ2-1
CASSDAGTGYNEQFF
>TRBV6-5|TRBJ1-3
CASRTGINSGNTIYF
>TRBV30|TRBJ2-3
CAWSPGVVTDTQYF
>TRBV28|TRBJ1-1
CASSLPGLNTEAFF
>TRBV5-1|TRBJ1-2
CASSLGQGSYGYTF
>TRBV7-8|TRBJ2-7
CASSWGQVYEQYF
>TRBV5-1|TRBJ1-1
CASSALGNTEAFF
>TRBV4-2|TRBJ2-6
CASSLIRLGAGANVLTF
>TRBV10-2|TRBJ1-6
CASRQNNSPLHF
>TRBV6-1|TRBJ1-1
CASSESGTVNTEAFF
>TRBV7-9|TRBJ2-5
CSSALAGGQETQYF
>TRBV2|TRBJ2-2
CASSEWGQANTGELFF
>TRBV2|TRBJ1-6
CASRPTGGHNPLHF
>TRBV9|TRBJ1-1
CASSGRRGVGNTEAFF
>TRBV2|TRBJ2-1
CASRLTSGNRNEQFF
>TRBV5-1|TRBJ1-1
CASSLFWGQSSVTEAFF
>TRBV4-1|TRBJ1-2
CASSPTARVYYGYTF
>TRBV11-3|TRBJ2-5
CASRPRRGGETQYF
>TRBV2|TRBJ1-5
CASTYSSNQPQHF
>TRBV4-1|TRBJ2-1
CASSQDRTSGEANEQFF
>TRBV7-9|TRBJ1-2
CASSSTDRLYYGYTF
>TRBV7-8|TRBJ1-1
CASSPKMTGPPMAFF
>TRBV18|TRBJ1-1
CASSPWGRNTEAFF
>TRBV11-3|TRBJ1-4
CASSLDGAHNEKLFF
>TRBV5-1|TRBJ2-1
CASSLTGSDYNEQFF
>TRBV7-9|TRBJ1-2
CASSQAGQGAYFYGYTF
>TRBV4-1|TRBJ2-3
CASSQREIAGATGTQYF
>TRBV6-5|TRBJ2-1
CASSGGGSFYNEQFF
>TRBV6-1|TRBJ1-1
CASSLSGTGGAFF
>TRBV11-2|TRBJ1-1
CASSLFTGNTEAFF
>TRBV29-1|TRBJ2-1
CSVSPRLAAYNEQFF
>TRBV18|TRBJ2-7
CASSRSGFYEQYF
>TRBV7-8|TRBJ2-7
CASSRVRQGDAQYF
>TRBV27|TRBJ2-7
CASSLGTSGEQYF
>TRBV5-1|TRBJ1-1
CASSSPGGNTEAFF
>TRBV5-4|TRBJ1-2
CASRWEGVGYTF
>TRBV19|TRBJ2-6
CASKGQSWSGANVLTF
>TRBV13|TRBJ2-3
CASSPPPRLGGTGDTQYF